What follows are 27 T cell receptor beta chains derived from one specimen sequenced in a study of T cell repertoires in cytomegalovirus infection. No antigen has been assigned to these receptors. TCRdb recomputed calls from the reads with MiXCR, one row per CDR3 protein. The data show hundreds of thousands of distinct CDR3 sequences, 31% seen once. The sequenced sample was cultured CD8+ T cells from PBMCs, obtained from culture after CMV antigen stimulation. The receptors here all came from a human donor in good health (CMV status not recorded). Some clones in this sample may be carry-over from other donors' samples.

The V call is TRBV7-2, the J call TRBJ2-7, with 8 nucleotides matching TRBD2. The germline gives CDR1 SGHTA, CDR2 FQGNSA. Trimming cost V 4 bases and J 6 bases; bases outside gene matches: 11. The CDR3 is made up of 15 amino acids. The CDR3 reads CASSSPGAGVGEQYV. For the CDR3, the DNA is TGTGCCAGCAGCTCCCCGGGAGCGGGGGTGGGCGAGCAGTACGTC.

This clonotype was counted at least ten times. This chain joins TRBV7-6 and TRBJ2-3; D perhaps matches TRBD2 (5 bases). The V end was cut by 5 bases, the J end by 9 bases, with 24 bases between. Germline CDR1 SGHVS, CDR2 FNYEAQ. The CDR3 is 16 residues long. CDR3 amino acids: CASSTGSSVREETQYF. DNA of the CDR3: TGTGCCAGCAGCACTGGGTCAAGCGTCCGGGAAGAAACGCAGTATTTT.

The gene calls are TRBV7-7 and TRBJ2-1; 7 nucleotides agree with TRBD1. The CDR3 covers 12 residues. V lost 11 bases to trimming and J lost 6 bases; unmatched junction nucleotides: 7. Germline V lookup: CDR1 SSHAT, CDR2 FNYEAQ (reference sequence). DNA for the CDR3: TGTGCCTTATACAGGGGCTCCAATGAGCAGTTCTTC. Translated: CALYRGSNEQFF.

This clonotype was counted ten times or more. The chain joins TRBV7-2 to TRBJ2-1; D gene unclear. V was pared by 6 bases and J by 4 bases, with 7 bases between. The germline V gene has CDR1 SGHTA and CDR2 FQGNSA. CDR3 length: 12 amino acids. CDR3 sequence reads: CASSRRYNEQFF. The CDR3 nucleotides read TGTGCCAGCAGTCGTAGATACAATGAGCAGTTCTTC.

A few counts support this clonotype. The chain combines TRBV4-3 with TRBJ1-3, with 7 bases fitting TRBD1. CDR1 and CDR2 from the germline V gene are LGHNA and YSLEER. The ends lost 0 bases at V and 0 bases at J; junction bases unmatched: 11. The CDR3 is 19 amino acids. For the CDR3, the DNA is TGCGCCAGCAGCCAAGATGGGGAACAGGGGTTAACCTCTGGAAACACCATATATTTT. Translation gives CASSQDGEQGLTSGNTIYF.

The V gene is TRBV5-4, the J gene TRBJ2-1; 10 bases fit TRBD2. This CDR3 comprises 15 residues. The germline gives CDR1 SGHNT, CDR2 YYREEE (reference sequence). J was trimmed by 4 bases and V by 3 bases; bases with no gene match: 4. The chain's CDR3 is CASSYGLAEYNEQFF. CDR3 nucleotide sequence: TGTGCCAGCAGCTACGGACTAGCGGAGTACAATGAGCAGTTCTTC. Full variable domain (outside the CDR3, taken from reference TRBV5-4 and TRBJ2-1): ETGVTQSPTHLIKTRGQQVTLRCSSQSGHNTVSWYQQALGQGPQFIFQYYREEENGRGNFPPRFSGLQFPNYSSELNVNALELDDSALYLCASSYGLAEYNEQFFGPGTRLTVL.

In this sample, this clonotype turned up many times. The rearrangement joins TRBV4-1 to TRBJ2-3, with D tentatively TRBD1 or TRBD2 (6 bases each). Germline CDR1 and CDR2: MGHRA and YSYEKL. The CDR3 contains 17 residues. Trimming removed 0 bases from V and 1 base from J, with 14 bases in between. The CDR3 coding sequence is TGCGCCAGCAGCCAAGATGGTGGGGGGCAGGGCACAGATACGCAGTATTTT. Residues: CASSQDGGGQGTDTQYF.

The rearrangement joins TRBV18 to TRBJ1-5; 7 bases are a match to TRBD1. This CDR3 is 14 amino acids long. The ends lost 3 bases at V and 4 bases at J; junction bases unmatched: 3. Germline assignment: CDR1 KGHSH and CDR2 LQKENI. CDR3 sequence reads: CASSPGQTNQPQHF. Here the CDR3 DNA reads TGTGCCAGCTCACCGGGACAGACTAATCAGCCCCAGCATTTT.

In this sample, this clonotype turned up a few times. The chain joins TRBV6-5 to TRBJ1-1; possibly TRBD1 for D (6 bases). The CDR3 is made up of 14 amino acids. V was trimmed by 5 bases and J by 6 bases, leaving 16 bases between them. CDR1 and CDR2 from the germline V gene are MNHEY and SVGAGI. The CDR3 sequence is CASSANREFAEAFF. Written as DNA, the CDR3 is TGTGCCAGCAGTGCAAACAGGGAGTTCGCTGAAGCTTTCTTT.

V is TRBV7-9 and J is TRBJ2-7, with 8 bases that match TRBD2. V lost 3 bases to trimming and J lost 7 bases; unmatched junction nucleotides: 17. This CDR3 is 17 amino acids long. Germline-derived CDR1 and CDR2 are SEHNR and FQNEAQ (reference sequence). This CDR3 reads CASSFSSPLAGPGEQYV. The CDR3 bases are TGTGCCAGCAGCTTTTCCTCACCCTTAGCGGGGCCGGGAGAGCAGTACGTC.

This chain connects TRBV20-1 to TRBJ1-2, with unresolved D. With 0 bases removed from V and 7 bases from J, the gap between germline ends came to 15 bases. The length of the CDR3 is 14 residues. Germline CDR1 is DFQATT and CDR2 is SNEGSKA (reference sequence). Here the CDR3 reads CSARDRANLGGYTF. In nucleotides, the CDR3 is TGCAGTGCTAGAGATAGGGCCAACCTGGGTGGCTACACCTTC.

In this sample, this clonotype turned up a few times. The chain links TRBV28 to TRBJ1-2; D is undetermined. The CDR3 covers 14 residues. Germline V gene lookup returns CDR1 MDHEN and CDR2 SYDVKM. V dropped 7 bases and J dropped 6 bases, with 18 bases sitting between them. The CDR3 here is CASNFPGWLDGYTF. The DNA for the CDR3 is TGTGCCAGCAATTTTCCCGGTTGGCTGGATGGCTACACCTTC.

This chain joins TRBV7-6 and TRBJ2-1; D is possibly TRBD2 (5 bases). Germline V gene sequence: CDR1 SGHVS, CDR2 FNYEAQ. The CDR3 is 17 residues long. V shed 4 bases and J shed 6 bases, with 22 bases lying between them. CDR3 nucleotides: TGTGCCAGCAGCTATCGCGCCGGGGTCTCAGCCTGCAATGAGCAGTTCTTC. This translates into CASSYRAGVSACNEQFF.

This clonotype was detected a few times. The rearrangement joins TRBV27 to TRBJ1-5; a weak D match, TRBD1 (5 bases). The germline V and J ends were trimmed by 5 bases and 3 bases, with 11 bases remaining between them. Germline assignment: CDR1 MNHEY and CDR2 SMNVEV (reference sequence). This CDR3 spans 14 amino acids. CDR3 region: CASSPRQYNQPQHF. The CDR3 region has the DNA TGTGCCAGCAGTCCCCGACAGTACAATCAGCCCCAGCATTTT.

The genes are TRBV27 and TRBJ2-5; D unresolved. The CDR3 sequence is 14 residues long. V dropped 3 bases and J dropped 5 bases, with 13 bases sitting between them. Germline values: CDR1 MNHEY, CDR2 SMNVEV (reference sequence). CDR3 sequence: CASSLSGNGETQYF. DNA of the CDR3: TGTGCCAGCAGTTTGTCGGGTAACGGGGAGACCCAGTACTTC.

This clonotype was seen ten or more times. CDR3 DNA sequence: TGTGCCAGCAGTTTATCGCTAAGGGGGCCATCGTCCTACGAGCAGTACTTC. Translation gives CASSLSLRGPSSYEQYF. The V and J genes are TRBV27 and TRBJ2-7; TRBD1 aligns across 7 bases. CDR1 MNHEY and CDR2 SMNVEV come from the germline V gene (reference sequence). This CDR3 region has 17 residues. Unmatched junction bases numbered 9, after V lost 0 bases and J lost 1 base.

The rearrangement uses TRBV19 and TRBJ1-5; 7 bases fit TRBD1. This CDR3 comprises 15 residues. The ends lost 5 bases at V and 5 bases at J; junction bases unmatched: 9. Germline loops: CDR1 LNHDA, CDR2 SQIVND (reference sequence). This CDR3 is CASSSPGTVYQPQHF. The CDR3 region has the DNA TGTGCCAGTAGTTCCCCCGGGACAGTCTATCAGCCCCAGCATTTT.

J is TRBJ1-2 and V is TRBV5-4; D possibly corresponds to TRBD1 (5 bases). This CDR3 is built from 17 residues. Germline CDR1 and CDR2: SGHNT and YYREEE (reference sequence). The V end lost 5 bases, the J end lost 0 bases, and 20 bases lay between the germline ends. CDR3 sequence reads: CASRMEGWQGSNYGYTF. CDR3 sequence (DNA): TGTGCCAGCAGAATGGAAGGTTGGCAGGGCTCTAACTATGGCTACACCTTC.

The chain uses TRBV20-1 and TRBJ2-3, with TRBD2 as a possible D gene (5 bases). The CDR3 length is 14 residues. Germline V gene sequence: CDR1 DFQATT, CDR2 SNEGSKA (reference sequence). V shed 6 bases and J shed 0 bases, with 13 bases lying between them. The CDR3: CSAEAGTSTDTQYF. For the CDR3, the DNA is TGCAGTGCGGAGGCGGGTACTAGCACAGATACGCAGTATTTT.

The table lists this clonotype with a few counts. The chain joins TRBV4-1 to TRBJ1-1, with a tentative D call TRBD1 (6 bases). This CDR3 region has 14 residues. Trimming took 3 bases from V and 5 from J, leaving 13 bases between them. The V gene's germline CDR1 is MGHRA and CDR2 YSYEKL. The CDR3 region is CASSHTGKGTEAFF. CDR3 nucleotide sequence: TGCGCCAGCAGCCATACAGGGAAGGGGACTGAAGCTTTCTTT.

The table lists this clonotype with a few counts. The chain carries TRBV6-5 and TRBJ1-6; D perhaps matches TRBD1 (5 bases). CDR3 length: 16 amino acids. The germline CDR1 and CDR2 sequences are MNHEY and SVGAGI. Deletions cut 0 bases from V and 6 bases from J, with 12 bases between. CDR3 loop: CASSYSGTDLNSPLHF. The CDR3 DNA reads TGTGCCAGCAGTTACTCGGGGACGGATCTTAATTCACCCCTCCACTTT.

This clonotype was picked up a small number of times. The genes are TRBV6-2 or TRBV6-3 and TRBJ2-1, with TRBD1 matching 7 bases. V was pared by 2 bases and J by 2 bases, with 9 bases of the junction left unmatched. This CDR3 region has 17 residues. Germline CDR1 reads MNHEY; CDR2 reads SVGEGT. CDR3 DNA sequence: TGTGCCAGCAGTTACCCCTCGACAGGGAGTCCCTACAATGAGCAGTTCTTC. Translation gives CASSYPSTGSPYNEQFF.

This clonotype came up a few times. The chain is built from TRBV6-1 and TRBJ2-4; D remains unclear. V was clipped by 8 bases and J by 4 bases, with 6 bases between them. The CDR3 consists of 11 residues. Germline CDR1 reads MNHNS; CDR2 reads SASEGT. The CDR3 DNA reads TGTGCCAGCGGGCCAAAAAACATTCAGTACTTC. It encodes CASGPKNIQYF.

Ten or more counts support this clonotype. The V and J genes are TRBV6-2 or TRBV6-3 and TRBJ2-7, with D perhaps TRBD1 (6 bases). The CDR3 is 14 residues long. V lost 6 bases to trimming and J lost 1 base, with 13 bases between them. Germline values: CDR1 MNHEY, CDR2 SVGEGT. CDR3 DNA sequence: TGTGCCAGCAGCCCGGGTACAGGGTCCTACGAGCAGTACGTC. Amino acids: CASSPGTGSYEQYV.

Only a few counts were recorded for this clonotype. V gene TRBV12-3 or TRBV12-4 combines with J gene TRBJ2-7; TRBD1 matches at 8 bases. V shed 3 bases and J 4 bases; nucleotides not matched to a gene: 8. This CDR3 is built from 15 residues. CDR3 nucleotide sequence: TGTGCCAGCAGTTTGGACCTAAGACAGGGGTACGAGCAGTACTTC. This codes for CASSLDLRQGYEQYF.

The chain links TRBV4-1 to TRBJ1-3; D not certain. V dropped 0 bases and J dropped 6 bases, with 9 bases sitting between them. The V gene's germline CDR1 is MGHRA and CDR2 YSYEKL. This CDR3 contains 14 residues. The CDR3 region is CASSQDEGANTIYF. CDR3 sequence (DNA): TGCGCCAGCAGCCAAGATGAGGGCGCAAACACCATATATTTT.

This sequence joins TRBV29-1 and TRBJ1-2, with D possibly TRBD1 on 6 matching bases. V lost 4 bases to trimming and J lost 8 bases, with 14 bases between them. In germline, CDR1 is SQVTM, CDR2 ANQGSEA. The CDR3 totals 12 residues. The CDR3 loop reads CSVAGTRDGYTF. The DNA of the CDR3 is TGCAGCGTTGCCGGGACAAGGGACGGCTACACCTTC.